This is a list of T cell receptor beta chains from one sample in a study of T-cell memory formation after mild COVID-19. MiXCR, run by TCRdb on the 5' RACE reads, gives a single entry per CDR3 protein. The profile covers a few hundred thousand distinct CDR3 sequences, with over 11% appearing a single time and 21% taken by the ten largest. Sequencing used PBMCs or a T cell subset sorted from them (not recorded which). The receptors derive from a man aged 18 to 29 who had mild COVID-19 (a few samples of this study predate the infection). Cell type and time point are not known. Both conserved end residues are part of each CDR3. Each record gives: clone size, V gene, D gene, CDR3 length, J gene, CDR3 protein, CDR3 DNA. D genes are given only for firm matches. Some rows have no size entry. The others give once, few or many, or a class for an expanded clone.

NA	TRBV6-6	NA	15	TRBJ1-4	CASSFRGAFWEKLFF	TGTGCCAGCAGTTTTCGAGGGGCATTTTGGGAAAAACTGTTTTTT
few	TRBV10-3	NA	13	TRBJ1-3	CAILGGAGNTIYF	TGTGCCATCCTGGGAGGGGCTGGAAACACCATATATTTT
NA	TRBV6-2/TRBV6-3	NA	14	TRBJ2-7	CASTPRGGPYEQYF	TGTGCCAGCACCCCACGCGGGGGCCCCTACGAGCAGTACTTC
NA	TRBV5-1	TRBD2	17	TRBJ2-3	CASSRTGPSGGTDTQYF	TGCGCCAGCAGCCGTACAGGTCCTAGCGGCGGCACAGATACGCAGTATTTT
NA	TRBV5-1	NA	14	TRBJ2-5	CASSLAVTERTQYF	TGCGCCAGCAGCTTGGCCGTGACAGAGAGGACCCAGTACTTC
NA	TRBV19	NA	16	TRBJ2-1	CASRRGPATINNEQFF	TGTGCCAGTAGAAGAGGACCGGCTACCATAAACAATGAGCAGTTCTTC
few	TRBV5-1	NA	15	TRBJ1-1	CASSLVGTQNTEAFF	TGCGCCAGCAGCTTGGTGGGCACCCAGAACACTGAAGCTTTCTTT
NA	TRBV19	TRBD1	15	TRBJ2-2	CASSILGTATGELFF	TGTGCCAGTAGTATCCTCGGGACAGCGACCGGGGAGCTGTTTTTT
NA	TRBV7-2	NA	13	TRBJ1-4	CASSLDPSEKLFF	TGTGCCAGCAGCTTAGATCCTAGTGAAAAACTGTTTTTT
NA	TRBV12-3/TRBV12-4	TRBD1	15	TRBJ2-7	CASSLAPRGYNEQYF	TGTGCCAGCAGTTTAGCCCCCAGGGGGTATAACGAGCAGTACTTC
many	TRBV4-2	NA	15	TRBJ1-1	CASSQDTFMNTEAFF	TGTGCCAGCAGCCAAGATACATTCATGAACACTGAAGCTTTCTTT
NA	TRBV11-3	NA	15	TRBJ1-1	CASSFRAGDLAEAFF	TGTGCCAGCAGCTTTCGGGCAGGGGATTTGGCTGAAGCTTTCTTT
few	TRBV5-1	NA	15	TRBJ2-1	CASSLRSRLGDEQFF	TGCGCCAGCAGCTTGCGTTCTCGACTAGGGGATGAGCAGTTCTTC
NA	TRBV3-1	NA	13	TRBJ1-2	CASTLLGTEGYTF	TGTGCCAGCACTCTGCTAGGCACCGAGGGCTACACCTTC
NA	TRBV9	NA	13	TRBJ2-3	CASSPRDADTQYF	TGTGCCAGCAGCCCCCGGGACGCAGATACGCAGTATTTT
few	TRBV3-1	NA	12	TRBJ2-1	CASSHRDIEQFF	TGTGCCAGCAGCCACAGAGATATTGAGCAGTTCTTC
few	TRBV7-3	NA	12	TRBJ2-7	CASSSDTGQQYF	TGTGCCAGCAGCTCGGACACAGGGCAGCAGTACTTC
NA	TRBV6-5	NA	14	TRBJ1-1	CASSPLTGNTEAFF	TGTGCCAGCAGTCCTTTGACAGGGAACACTGAAGCTTTCTTT
few	TRBV7-2	NA	12	TRBJ2-7	CASRIPSYEQYF	TGTGCCAGCAGGATCCCTTCCTACGAGCAGTACTTC
few	TRBV14	TRBD1	18	TRBJ1-1	CASSPEGQGFTKNTEAFF	TGTGCCAGCAGCCCAGAGGGACAGGGGTTCACGAAGAACACTGAAGCTTTCTTT
NA	TRBV7-2	TRBD1	15	TRBJ2-5	CASSYTGTAQETQYF	TGTGCCAGCAGCTACACTGGGACAGCGCAAGAGACCCAGTACTTC
NA	TRBV4-1	NA	16	TRBJ2-1	CASSHFPPPGSNEQFF	TGCGCCAGCAGCCACTTCCCCCCTCCCGGTAGCAATGAGCAGTTCTTC
few	TRBV20-1	TRBD1	16	TRBJ1-4	CSARVRLDRGREKLFF	TGCAGTGCTAGAGTCCGCCTGGACAGGGGTAGGGAAAAACTGTTTTTT
few	TRBV2	TRBD2	18	TRBJ2-6	CASSGLAGIYSGANVLTF	TGTGCCAGCTCGGGACTAGCGGGGATCTACTCTGGGGCCAACGTCCTGACTTTC
NA	TRBV9	NA	15	TRBJ2-1	CASTQQGGSYNEQFF	TGTGCCAGCACTCAGCAGGGGGGTTCCTACAATGAGCAGTTCTTC
few	TRBV20-1	NA	11	TRBJ1-2	CSARFGYGYTF	TGCAGTGCTAGATTTGGTTATGGCTACACCTTC
many	TRBV4-3	NA	14	TRBJ2-7	CASSPGAGAYEQYF	TGCGCCAGCAGCCCGGGGGCAGGGGCCTACGAGCAGTACTTC
NA	TRBV18	TRBD2	14	TRBJ2-3	CASSPGSGEYTQYF	TGTGCCAGCTCCCCAGGAAGCGGGGAGTATACGCAGTATTTT
few	TRBV2	NA	13	TRBJ1-2	CASSKEPLWGYTF	TGTGCCAGCTCAAAGGAACCTCTATGGGGCTACACCTTC
NA	TRBV7-9	TRBD1	16	TRBJ2-3	CASSTGTVRSTDTQYF	TGTGCCAGCAGTACAGGGACAGTACGGAGCACAGATACGCAGTATTTT
few	TRBV7-2	NA	13	TRBJ2-7	CASSGTVTYEQYF	TGTGCCAGCTCAGGGACGGTAACCTACGAGCAGTACTTC
few	TRBV12-3/TRBV12-4	TRBD1	13	TRBJ1-1	CASTWGTGGASFF	TGTGCCAGCACCTGGGGGACAGGGGGCGCCTCTTTCTTT
few	TRBV19	NA	14	TRBJ1-2	CASSTAADNYGYTF	TGTGCCAGTAGTACGGCAGCGGATAACTATGGCTACACCTTC
many	TRBV6-6	TRBD1	15	TRBJ1-2	CASSYLGQGARGYTF	TGTGCCAGCAGTTACCTAGGACAGGGGGCGCGCGGCTACACCTTC
NA	TRBV7-9	NA	15	TRBJ1-5	CASSLVGPGYQPQHF	TGTGCCAGCAGCTTAGTGGGCCCTGGATATCAGCCCCAGCATTTT
few	TRBV5-1	TRBD2	15	TRBJ2-5	CASSLAGTSGETQYF	TGCGCCAGCAGCTTGGCCGGGACTAGCGGGGAGACCCAGTACTTC
many	TRBV4-3	NA	14	TRBJ2-2	CASSLGDDTGELFF	TGCGCCAGCAGCCTCGGGGACGACACCGGGGAGCTGTTTTTT
NA	TRBV11-2	TRBD1	14	TRBJ1-2	CASSGRGRNYGYTF	TGTGCCAGCAGCGGCAGGGGGCGAAACTATGGCTACACCTTC
NA	TRBV11-2	NA	13	TRBJ2-1	CASSLASWDEQFF	TGTGCCAGCAGCTTAGCTAGTTGGGATGAGCAGTTCTTC
NA	TRBV10-3	NA	14	TRBJ2-2	CAISETTSTGELFF	TGTGCCATCAGTGAAACCACCAGCACCGGGGAGCTGTTTTTT
few	TRBV7-2	TRBD2	16	TRBJ2-5	CASSLVASGGQETQYF	TGTGCCAGCAGCTTAGTGGCTAGCGGGGGCCAAGAGACCCAGTACTTC
few	TRBV7-2	TRBD1	15	TRBJ2-1	CASSSPGQGANEQFF	TGTGCCAGCAGCTCCCCCGGACAGGGGGCAAATGAGCAGTTCTTC
NA	TRBV2	TRBD1	15	TRBJ1-4	CASSPTGDLGEKLFF	TGTGCCAGCAGCCCCACAGGGGATTTAGGTGAAAAACTGTTTTTT
NA	TRBV7-2	NA	12	TRBJ2-7	CASSSYTYEQYF	TGTGCCAGCAGCTCATATACCTACGAGCAGTACTTC
NA	TRBV28	TRBD1	15	TRBJ1-1	CASSLPPQGARRAFF	TGTGCCAGCAGTTTACCCCCACAGGGGGCTAGGAGAGCTTTCTTT
NA	TRBV7-2	NA	12	TRBJ1-2	CASSVNRLGYTF	TGTGCCAGCAGCGTAAACAGGCTTGGCTACACCTTC
NA	TRBV4-3	TRBD1	15	TRBJ2-2	CASSQVGQGSGELFF	TGCGCCAGCAGCCAAGTCGGACAGGGTTCCGGGGAGCTGTTTTTT
few	TRBV7-9	NA	13	TRBJ1-4	CASSLLGAGKLFF	TGTGCCAGCAGCTTACTGGGGGCGGGAAAACTGTTTTTT
NA	TRBV28	NA	15	TRBJ2-5	CASSLGGRQQETQYF	TGTGCCAGCAGTTTAGGGGGGCGCCAGCAAGAGACCCAGTACTTC
few	TRBV6-5	NA	14	TRBJ1-1	CASSYARLFTEAFF	TGTGCCAGCAGTTACGCAAGGCTATTCACTGAAGCTTTCTTT
few	TRBV18	NA	15	TRBJ2-5	CASSPPPGHQETQYF	TGTGCCAGCTCACCGCCCCCAGGCCACCAAGAGACCCAGTACTTC